The 5 T cell receptor beta chains below all came from one sample that was sequenced in a study of blood T cell repertoires in COVID-19. The table came from immunoSEQ multiplex PCR; TCRdb's copy has only in-frame clones and leaves some out. This table has 250,000 to 350,000 clones, roughly nine tenths appearing once. The sequencing input was peripheral blood. The receptors were sampled from a woman between 40 and 55 years old who had recovered from COVID-19.

The genes are TRBV15 and TRBJ2-2, with a weak D call TRBD1 (8 bases). Germline V gene sequence: CDR1 LNHNV, CDR2 YYDKDF (reference sequence). The CDR3 extends over 13 amino acids. Trimming left V 8 bases short and J 8 bases short, with 15 bases between. The CDR3 region is CATQDREGGELFF. The CDR3 DNA is TGTGCCACCCAGGACAGGGAGGGTGGGGAGCTGTTTTTT.

This chain links TRBV28 with TRBJ2-7; D not resolved. V lost 3 bases and J lost 4, with 13 bases in between. This CDR3 is 14 amino acids long. Germline values: CDR1 MDHEN, CDR2 SYDVKM. DNA of the CDR3: TGTGCCAGCAGTTTTAAGGTCTTGAGGTACGAGCAGTACTTC. This encodes CASSFKVLRYEQYF.

For this clone: This specimen includes other DNA sequences encoding the same CDR3. V is TRBV24-1 and J is TRBJ2-2; TRBD1 aligns across 7 bases. Germline V CDR1 and CDR2: KGHDR, SFDVKD. V lost 4 bases and J lost 0; bases outside the gene matches: 4. The CDR3 has 16 amino acids. CDR3 region: CATSDPGTANTGELFF. CDR3 bases: TGTGCCACCAGTGACCCCGGGACAGCGAACACCGGGGAGCTGTTTTTT.

The chain carries TRBV7-2 and TRBJ1-2; D remains ambiguous. Germline CDR1 SGHTA, CDR2 FQGNSA. The ends were cut back, 5 bases at V and 8 bases at J, with 15 bases in the middle. The CDR3 has 13 residues. Here the CDR3 reads CASSPGGFGGYTF. The CDR3 region has the DNA TGTGCCAGCAGCCCCGGAGGGTTTGGCGGCTACACCTTC.

The chain uses TRBV20-1 and TRBJ2-7; D call uncertain. From germline, CDR1 is DFQATT and CDR2 SNEGSKA (reference sequence). The length of the CDR3 is 10 residues. V lost 1 base and J lost 5, with 3 bases in between. Here the CDR3 reads CSARADEQYF. For the CDR3, the DNA is TGCAGTGCTAGAGCCGACGAGCAGTACTTC.